The clone carrying this T cell receptor beta chain was seen many times. What it binds is not known. Each CDR3 protein is one row after TCRdb ran MiXCR on the 5' RACE reads. The profile shows roughly 200,000 distinct CDR3 sequences, about a sixth of them singletons. CDR1 SGHTA and CDR2 FQGTGA come from the germline V gene. The V end lost 3 bases, the J end lost 1 base, and 8 bases lay between the germline ends. CDR3 length: 14 amino acids. This sample is part of a study of T-cell memory formation after mild COVID-19. For the study at large: The TCR clusters were mostly specific to one donor. Notes on the study in general: Several responding clones turned up in pre-infection memory, indicating that cross-reactive memory may have taken part. CD4+ contracting clones lay mainly in CM and EM, CD8+ ones in EMRA.

This chain joins TRBV7-3 and TRBJ2-3, with D unclear. The TCR was taken from an adult woman who had mild COVID-19 (a few samples of this study predate the infection). Cell type and time point are not known. Sequencing was performed on PBMCs or a T cell subset sorted from them (not recorded which). CDR3 coding DNA: TGTGCCAGCAGCTTGGGTCTTCGCACAGATACGCAGTATTTT. Translation: CASSLGLRTDTQYF.